Listed here are 25 T cell receptor beta chains from one sample, sequenced in a study of OX40 agonist ivuxolimab in advanced cancers. Sequenced by immunoSEQ multiplex PCR; TCRdb stores in-frame clones only, minus some. Of approximately 35,000 clones detected, 70% to 85% appear once; the ten largest clones hold 20% to 25%. Sequences were derived from CD4+ or CD8+ T cells sorted from blood, sampled in a trial of the OX40 agonist ivuxolimab. These receptors came from an adult with an advanced solid tumor such as melanoma, head and neck, liver or kidney cancer.

The chain joins TRBV5-1 to TRBJ2-2; possible D gene TRBD1, 6 bases. The CDR3 extends over 15 amino acids. Trimming removed 0 bases at V and 5 bases at J, with 11 bases between. Germline V lookup: CDR1 SGHRS, CDR2 YFSETQ. The CDR3 spells CASSLDRDGTGELFF. The CDR3 DNA sequence: TGCGCCAGCAGCTTGGACAGGGATGGGACCGGGGAGCTGTTTTTT.

The rearrangement uses TRBV5-1 and TRBJ2-7; 7 positions agree with TRBD1. With V trimmed by 4 bases and J by 5 bases, 15 bases remained unmatched. The CDR3 is 16 amino acids. Germline V CDR1 and CDR2: SGHRS, YFSETQ. In nucleotides, the CDR3 is TGCGCCAGCAGCCCAGTAAGACAGGGTGCGATACACGAGCAGTACTTC. Translated, it gives CASSPVRQGAIHEQYF.

This sequence joins TRBV4-1 and TRBJ1-2, with unresolved D. Germline V gene lookup returns CDR1 MGHRA and CDR2 YSYEKL. With 2 bases removed from V and 8 bases from J, the gap between germline ends came to 6 bases. The CDR3 contains 11 residues. The CDR3 DNA follows: TGCGCCAGCAGCCAACTAGGAGGCTACACCTTC. Its protein is CASSQLGGYTF.

This clone came up once. This sequence joins TRBV28 and TRBJ1-6, with TRBD1 as a possible D gene (6 bases). This CDR3 spans 17 amino acids. CDR1 MDHEN and CDR2 SYDVKM come from the germline V gene. Trimming cost V 7 bases and J 5 bases, with 21 bases left between them. The CDR3 bases are TGTGCCAGCAATCCGCGGGGGGGGGCTTGGGATAATTCACCCCTCCACTTT. Translated, it gives CASNPRGGAWDNSPLHF.

V gene TRBV18 combines with J gene TRBJ1-2, with 7 nucleotides matching TRBD1. Germline V gives CDR1 KGHSH, CDR2 LQKENI. The ends lost 6 bases at V and 3 bases at J; junction bases unmatched: 1. The length of the CDR3 is 12 residues. DNA of the CDR3: TGTGCCAGCTCTGGGACAGACTATGGCTACACCTTC. Protein sequence: CASSGTDYGYTF.

This clone has more than one count but fewer than ten. The V and J genes are TRBV4-1 and TRBJ2-3, with D maybe TRBD2 (6 bases). The V and J ends lost 5 bases and 3 bases respectively, with 18 bases between them. This CDR3 region has 16 residues. Germline loops: CDR1 MGHRA, CDR2 YSYEKL. In nucleotides, the CDR3 is TGCGCCAGCAGCGACGGAGGAGGGGCTAGGACAGATACGCAGTATTTT. Translated, it gives CASSDGGGARTDTQYF.

In its sample, this clone was seen once. The chain joins TRBV25-1 to TRBJ1-1; a possible D gene is TRBD1 (5 bases). V was trimmed by 0 bases and J by 7 bases, leaving 12 bases between them. Germline V CDR1 and CDR2: MGHDK, SYGVNS. CDR3 length: 14 amino acids. CDR3 protein: CASSEYLRGSEAFF. The CDR3 DNA follows: TGTGCCAGCAGTGAATACCTAAGGGGCAGTGAAGCTTTCTTT.

In its sample, this clone was seen once. This chain uses TRBV5-6 with TRBJ1-2; no firm D call. V gave up 1 base and J gave up 4 bases, with 14 bases separating them. CDR1 and CDR2 (germline): SGHDT, YYEEEE. CDR3 length equals 15 residues. CDR3 DNA: TGTGCCAGCAGCTTGCGGACCCGGACCCTCTATGGCTACACCTTC. It specifies CASSLRTRTLYGYTF.

The chain combines TRBV9 with TRBJ2-5; no clear D gene. V lost 2 bases to trimming and J lost 3 bases, with 8 bases between them. CDR3 size: 13 residues. Germline-derived CDR1 and CDR2 are SGDLS and YYNGEE. CDR3 loop: CASSVRLKETQYF. DNA of the CDR3: TGTGCCAGCAGCGTCCGATTAAAAGAGACCCAGTACTTC.

The chain employs TRBV10-1 and TRBJ2-7; maybe TRBD1 (6 bases). The V end was cut by 0 bases, the J end by 1 base, with 16 bases between. The length of the CDR3 is 17 residues. Per germline, CDR1 WNHNN and CDR2 SYGVQD (reference sequence). The CDR3 nucleotides are TGCGCCAGCAGTGAGTCGGGTACGACAGGATCGTCCTACGAGCAGTACGTC. This translates into CASSESGTTGSSYEQYV.

This chain joins TRBV5-4 and TRBJ2-1; TRBD2 matches 8 bases. The CDR3 runs 14 residues. Germline values: CDR1 SGHNT, CDR2 YYREEE (reference sequence). V shed 4 bases, J shed 9 bases, and the junction held 9 bases outside the gene matches. CDR3 protein: CASSGGTSMVEQFF. For the CDR3, the DNA is TGTGCCAGCAGCGGGGGGACTAGTATGGTTGAGCAGTTCTTC.

The chain has TRBV7-2 and TRBJ2-5; the D is unclear. Germline assignment: CDR1 SGHTA and CDR2 FQGNSA. Trimming took off 2 bases at V and 4 bases at J, with 8 bases between the two ends. CDR3 length: 13 amino acids. CDR3 nucleotides: TGTGCCAGCAGCTTATCGACAATAGAGACCCAGTACTTC. It is translated as CASSLSTIETQYF.

J is TRBJ1-2 and V is TRBV6-6; tentatively, D is TRBD1 (5 bases). Germline lookup yields CDR1 MNHNY and CDR2 SVGAGI (reference sequence). V shed 8 bases and J shed 2 bases, with 15 bases lying between them. The CDR3 runs to 14 residues. The CDR3 nucleotides are TGTGCCAGCTCGCAAGACAGATTGAACTATGGCTACACCTTC. Translating gives CASSQDRLNYGYTF.

This chain connects TRBV28 to TRBJ2-6, with D maybe TRBD2 (6 bases). The CDR3 length is 15 residues. V lost 2 bases and J 4 bases, leaving 9 bases between the germline ends. CDR1 is MDHEN and CDR2 is SYDVKM in the germline V gene. Written as DNA, the CDR3 is TGTGCCAGCAGTTTAAGCGGGCTCGGGGCCAACGTCCTGACTTTC. Residues: CASSLSGLGANVLTF.

The chain uses TRBV19 and TRBJ1-1; D might be TRBD1 (6 bases). CDR3 size: 14 residues. Per the germline V gene, CDR1 is LNHDA and CDR2 is SQIVND (reference sequence). V was cut by 5 bases and J by 5 bases, with 15 bases left in between. As DNA, the CDR3 is TGTGCCAGTAGTGGGGGGACAACCTCGACTGAAGCTTTCTTT. Its translation: CASSGGTTSTEAFF.

J is TRBJ1-3 and V is TRBV7-9; D is ambiguous. In germline, CDR1 is SEHNR, CDR2 FQNEAQ (reference sequence). This CDR3 has 13 amino acids. V lost 5 bases to trimming and J lost 4 bases, with 9 bases between them. CDR3 sequence reads: CASSPDTGNTIYF. CDR3 DNA sequence: TGTGCCAGCAGCCCTGACACAGGAAACACCATATATTTT. The full variable domain, its missing parts supplied by reference TRBV7-9 and TRBJ1-3, is DTGVSQNPRHKITKRGQNVTFRCDPISEHNRLYWYRQTLGQGPEFLTYFQNEAQLEKSRLLSDRFSAERPKGSFSTLEIQRTEQGDSAMYLCASSPDTGNTIYFGEGSWLTVV.

This chain joins TRBV2 and TRBJ1-3; perhaps TRBD1 as D (6 bases). This CDR3 contains 16 residues. Between the trimmed V and J ends, which lost 8 bases and 0 bases, there was a span of 17 bases. CDR1 is SNHLY, CDR2 FYNNEI, per germline. CDR3 loop: CASGRDIGFSGNTIYF. CDR3 bases: TGTGCCAGCGGCCGGGACATTGGATTCTCTGGAAACACCATATATTTT. Full variable domain (remainder filled in from reference TRBV2 and TRBJ1-3): EPEVTQTPSHQVTQMGQEVILRCVPISNHLYFYWYRQILGQKVEFLVSFYNNEISEKSEIFDDQFSVERPDGSNFTLKIRSTKLEDSAMYFCASGRDIGFSGNTIYFGEGSWLTVV.

The rearrangement uses TRBV25-1 and TRBJ2-5; D gene unclear. TRBJ2-7 explains the end of the DNA better; the J call may be wrong. The CDR3 extends over 10 amino acids. CDR1 and CDR2 (germline): MGHDK, SYGVNS. CDR3 amino acids: CASSYYEQYF. The CDR3 DNA is TGTGCCAGCAGCTATTACGAGCAGTACTTC.

The rearrangement links TRBV7-8 to TRBJ1-2; D is undetermined. Trimming stripped 5 bases from V and 4 bases from J, with 11 bases between. Germline V gene data show CDR1 as SGHVS and CDR2 as FQNEAQ. CDR3 size: 13 residues. Here the CDR3 reads CASSRRLLYGYTF. The CDR3 DNA sequence: TGTGCCAGCAGCCGTCGGCTACTCTATGGCTACACCTTC.

V is TRBV18 and J is TRBJ2-5; 8 bases align to TRBD1. The germline gives CDR1 KGHSH, CDR2 LQKENI. Trimming at V came to 5 bases and at J to 1 base, leaving 3 bases not matched to a gene. This CDR3 is 14 amino acids long. In DNA form, the CDR3 reads TGTGCCAGCTCAAGGCAGGGGGCCCAAGAGACCCAGTACTTC. Its protein product is CASSRQGAQETQYF.

The chain carries TRBV10-3 and TRBJ2-3, with D unresolved. This CDR3 is built from 14 residues. The V gene's germline CDR1 is ENHRY and CDR2 SYGVKD. V dropped 3 bases and J dropped 4 bases, with 11 bases sitting between them. This chain's CDR3 is CAISDLRSADTQYF. The CDR3 DNA is TGTGCCATCAGTGATCTGCGGAGCGCAGATACGCAGTATTTT.

This clone turned up a few times. This chain joins TRBV4-3 and TRBJ1-6, with D perhaps matching TRBD1 (5 bases). The CDR3 has 15 amino acids. The germline CDR1 and CDR2 sequences are LGHNA and YSLEER. V was pared by 7 bases and J by 2 bases, with 12 bases between. The CDR3, as DNA: TGCGCCAGCAACCCGGGAGGGGCCTATAATTCACCCCTCCACTTT. As protein: CASNPGGAYNSPLHF.

The chain combines TRBV4-1 with TRBJ2-3, with D perhaps matching TRBD2 (7 bases). The germline V and J ends were trimmed by 2 bases and 4 bases, with 13 bases remaining between them. Germline CDR1 reads MGHRA; CDR2 reads YSYEKL. The CDR3 contains 15 residues. DNA for the CDR3: TGCGCCAGCAGCCAAAAGGGGCGGGGGCCAGATACGCAGTATTTT. Amino acids: CASSQKGRGPDTQYF.

This clone showed up just once. This chain links TRBV5-1 with TRBJ1-4, with TRBD1 as a possible D gene (6 bases). Trimming took off 4 bases at V and 2 bases at J, with 9 bases between the two ends. The CDR3 spans 14 residues. CDR1 is SGHRS, CDR2 YFSETQ, per germline. CDR3 coding DNA: TGCGCCAGCAGCCCCAGGGGCACTAATGAAAAACTGTTTTTT. This translates into CASSPRGTNEKLFF.

There are a few counts of this clone. The rearrangement links TRBV14 to TRBJ1-2, with 11 nucleotides matching TRBD1. J lost 8 bases, V lost 1 base, and 12 bases had no gene match. The CDR3 extends over 17 amino acids. Germline-derived CDR1 and CDR2 are SGHDN and FVKESK. In DNA, the CDR3 is TGTGCCAGCAGCCAAGCAAGGACAGGGGGCATTGATTACGGCTACACCTTC. Protein sequence: CASSQARTGGIDYGYTF.